Listed here are 28 T cell receptor beta chains from one sample, sequenced in a study of cytomegalovirus exposure and HLA in healthy donors. 13 Jbeta primers and 60 Vbeta primers were used for the PCR. The protocol was immunoSEQ multiplex PCR, while the TCRdb copy is restricted to in-frame clones and leaves out a portion. This sample contains about 150,000 clones. The specimen sequenced was PBMCs. Receptors were obtained from a woman aged 45-60 years in good health and CMV-seronegative.

J is TRBJ2-7 and V is TRBV7-9; D is perhaps TRBD1 (6 bases). The CDR3 has 13 residues. Per germline, CDR1 SEHNR and CDR2 FQNEAQ (reference sequence). V dropped 4 bases and J dropped 0 bases, with 7 bases sitting between them. The CDR3 loop reads CASSSGVSYEQYF. The DNA of the CDR3 is TGTGCCAGCAGCTCAGGGGTCTCCTACGAGCAGTACTTC.

The rearrangement joins TRBV6-5 to TRBJ1-5, with D unclear. V lost 5 bases to trimming and J lost 5 bases, with 10 bases between them. Looked up from germline, CDR1 is MNHEY and CDR2 is SVGAGI. The CDR3 runs to 13 residues. The CDR3 spells CASSRDTDQPQHF. CDR3 DNA: TGTGCCAGCAGTCGTGACACAGATCAGCCCCAGCATTTT.

The chain has TRBV5-1 and TRBJ2-6; D may be TRBD2 (6 bases). The germline V gene has CDR1 SGHRS and CDR2 YFSETQ. The length of the CDR3 is 15 residues. V lost 7 bases, J lost 0 bases, and 11 bases lay in between. For the CDR3, the DNA is TGCGCCAGCGGGACTCTAAGCTCTGGGGCCAACGTCCTGACTTTC. Translated, it gives CASGTLSSGANVLTF.

The chain joins TRBV4-1 to TRBJ1-2; maybe TRBD1 (6 bases). The CDR3 consists of 12 residues. Between the trimmed V and J ends, which lost 3 bases and 8 bases, there was a span of 10 bases. Germline CDR1 reads MGHRA; CDR2 reads YSYEKL. The chain's CDR3 is CASSQTGTGYTF. The DNA of the CDR3 is TGCGCCAGCAGCCAGACCGGGACAGGCTACACCTTC.

The rearrangement uses TRBV19 and TRBJ1-1; the match to TRBD1 covers 8 bases. Trimming at V came to 4 bases and at J to 2 bases, leaving 9 bases not matched to a gene. This CDR3 has 16 residues. In germline, CDR1 is LNHDA, CDR2 SQIVND (reference sequence). The CDR3 reads CASSTWTGLRNTEAFF. The CDR3 DNA reads TGTGCCAGTAGTACGTGGACAGGGTTGCGAAACACTGAAGCTTTCTTT.

V gene TRBV30 combines with J gene TRBJ2-1; 10 bases fit TRBD2. The CDR3 is 13 residues long. Germline V CDR1 and CDR2: GTSNPN, SVGIG (reference sequence). V gave up 3 bases and J gave up 10 bases; unmatched junction bases: 6. CDR3 sequence reads: CAWSSGRAREQFF. The CDR3 region has the DNA TGTGCCTGGAGCAGCGGGAGGGCCAGGGAGCAGTTCTTC.

The chain is built from TRBV10-3 and TRBJ2-1; possible D gene TRBD2, 6 bases. CDR3 size: 17 residues. The ends were cut back, 6 bases at V and 0 bases at J, with 18 bases in the middle. Germline assignment: CDR1 ENHRY and CDR2 SYGVKD. The CDR3 is CAISPSASASSYNEQFF. CDR3 sequence (DNA): TGTGCCATCAGCCCCTCCGCTAGCGCGAGCTCCTACAATGAGCAGTTCTTC.

This chain uses TRBV19 with TRBJ2-1, with D possibly TRBD2 on 7 matching bases. Germline V gene data show CDR1 as LNHDA and CDR2 as SQIVND (reference sequence). Deletions cut 3 bases from V and 1 base from J, with 16 bases between. This CDR3 has 17 amino acids. CDR3 bases: TGTGCCAGTAGTATGGCAGGGGAGGGGGGGTCCTACAATGAGCAGTTCTTC. It encodes CASSMAGEGGSYNEQFF.

J is TRBJ2-1 and V is TRBV30, with 9 bases identical to TRBD1. This CDR3 contains 14 residues. Losses at the gene ends were 3 bases for V and 16 bases for J; bases not matched to a gene: 16. Germline loops: CDR1 GTSNPN, CDR2 SVGIG (reference sequence). CDR3: CAWSADPRDREKFF. As DNA, the CDR3 is TGTGCCTGGAGCGCCGATCCCCGGGACAGGGAGAAATTCTTC.

This rearrangement joins TRBV6-4 to TRBJ2-3, with D perhaps matching TRBD2 (5 bases). V gave up 5 bases and J gave up 2 bases, with 11 bases separating them. Per the germline V gene, CDR1 is MRHNA and CDR2 is SNTAGT. The CDR3 is made up of 14 amino acids. This CDR3 reads CASSQRIHTDTQYF. Written as DNA, the CDR3 is TGTGCCAGCAGTCAGCGGATACACACAGATACGCAGTATTTT.

The rearrangement uses TRBV19 and TRBJ1-5; D is possibly TRBD1 (6 bases). In germline, CDR1 is LNHDA, CDR2 SQIVND (reference sequence). Trimming cost V 7 bases and J 2 bases, with 15 bases left between them. The CDR3 totals 15 residues. The chain's CDR3 is CASNPQGWGNQPQHF. Written as DNA, the CDR3 is TGTGCCAGTAACCCACAGGGTTGGGGCAATCAGCCCCAGCATTTT.

The gene calls are TRBV30 and TRBJ2-2, with TRBD2 matching over 8 bases. This CDR3 contains 13 residues. V was pared by 8 bases and J by 9 bases, with 11 bases of the junction left unmatched. Germline lookup yields CDR1 GTSNPN and CDR2 SVGIG (reference sequence). The CDR3 sequence: CAMLGREGRELFF. Written as DNA, the CDR3 is TGTGCCATGCTGGGACGGGAGGGAAGGGAGCTGTTTTTT.

This chain uses TRBV27 with TRBJ2-7; D possibly corresponds to TRBD1 (6 bases). The length of the CDR3 is 13 residues. The ends were cut back, 4 bases at V and 1 base at J, with 8 bases in the middle. Germline values: CDR1 MNHEY, CDR2 SMNVEV (reference sequence). In DNA form, the CDR3 reads TGTGCCAGCAGTTATCAGGGGTCCTACGAGCAGTACTTC. Protein: CASSYQGSYEQYF.

In nucleotides, the CDR3 is TGTGCCAGCAGCCCAACTAGAACAGGGGACGGCTATGGCTACACCTTC. Translation: CASSPTRTGDGYGYTF. The V gene is TRBV7-9, the J gene TRBJ1-2; 7 positions match TRBD1. The junction had 13 bases not matched to a gene; V was cut back by 5 bases and J by 4 bases. The CDR3 has 16 residues. The germline V gene has CDR1 SEHNR and CDR2 FQNEAQ (reference sequence).

The chain combines TRBV4-3 with TRBJ2-2, with D unclear. Per the germline V gene, CDR1 is LGHNA and CDR2 is YSLEER. This CDR3 is built from 12 residues. Trimming shortened V by 4 bases and J by 6 bases, and 6 bases separated the two germline ends. DNA for the CDR3: TGCGCCAGCAGCCGTTACTCCGGGGAGCTGTTTTTT. The encoded protein is CASSRYSGELFF.

This rearrangement joins TRBV4-2 to TRBJ2-5, with TRBD1 matching 8 bases. The CDR3 extends over 15 amino acids. Germline V lookup: CDR1 LGHNA, CDR2 YNFKEQ. V trimming: 2 bases; J trimming: 3 bases; junction bases outside the gene matches: 5. CDR3 amino acids: CASSQPDRVKETQYF. The CDR3 nucleotides are TGTGCCAGCAGCCAACCGGACAGGGTGAAAGAGACCCAGTACTTC.

J is TRBJ1-2 and V is TRBV5-1; D is unresolved. V was shortened by 4 bases and J by 7 bases, with 14 bases between the two germline ends. This CDR3 is 13 amino acids long. The germline V gene encodes CDR1 SGHRS and CDR2 YFSETQ. The CDR3 region is CASSGAGRGGYTF. CDR3 DNA: TGCGCCAGCAGCGGAGCCGGTCGTGGTGGCTACACCTTC. Full variable domain (outside the CDR3, taken from reference TRBV5-1 and TRBJ1-2): KAGVTQTPRYLIKTRGQQVTLSCSPISGHRSVSWYQQTPGQGLQFLFEYFSETQRNKGNFPGRFSGRQFSNSRSEMNVSTLELGDSALYLCASSGAGRGGYTFGSGTRLTVV.

This rearrangement joins TRBV6-1 to TRBJ2-7; D is ambiguous. The V end was cut by 1 base, the J end by 3 bases, with 4 bases between. From germline, CDR1 is MNHNS and CDR2 SASEGT. The CDR3 runs 12 residues. The CDR3 region is CASSEGGYEQYF. In DNA, the CDR3 is TGTGCCAGCAGTGAAGGAGGCTACGAGCAGTACTTC.

The chain has TRBV10-3 and TRBJ2-7, with D possibly matching TRBD1 (5 bases). Germline CDR1 reads ENHRY; CDR2 reads SYGVKD. The CDR3 totals 14 residues. V dropped 3 bases and J dropped 1 base, with 10 bases sitting between them. The CDR3 DNA follows: TGTGCCATCAGTGACCGACAGTCATCCTACGAGCAGTACTTC. Its translation: CAISDRQSSYEQYF.

V gene TRBV7-9 combines with J gene TRBJ1-2; 7 bases match TRBD1. With V trimmed by 3 bases and J by 4 bases, 11 bases remained unmatched. The germline V gene encodes CDR1 SEHNR and CDR2 FQNEAQ (reference sequence). The CDR3 has 16 residues. The CDR3 region is CASSLSGTALIYGYTF. The CDR3, as DNA: TGTGCCAGCAGCTTGTCCGGGACAGCACTTATCTATGGCTACACCTTC.

The chain uses TRBV7-2 and TRBJ2-4, with TRBD1 as a possible D gene (7 bases). V lost 6 bases to trimming and J lost 0 bases, with 15 bases between them. The CDR3 is 16 residues long. Germline V gene data show CDR1 as SGHTA and CDR2 as FQGNSA. CDR3 amino acids: CASRVGGTVAKNIQYF. As DNA, the CDR3 is TGTGCCAGCAGAGTAGGGGGGACAGTAGCCAAAAACATTCAGTACTTC.

The CDR3 reads CASTSDRGSGNTIYF. In DNA, the CDR3 is TGTGCCAGCACCTCGGACAGGGGTTCTGGAAACACCATATATTTT. This rearrangement joins TRBV6-5 to TRBJ1-3, with 9 bases fitting TRBD1. CDR1 is MNHEY, CDR2 SVGAGI, per germline. The V and J ends lost 7 bases and 1 base, in that order; junction bases with no gene match: 5. The CDR3 runs 15 residues.

The V gene is TRBV6-1, the J gene TRBJ2-7, with 7 bases aligning to TRBD1. Germline loops: CDR1 MNHNS, CDR2 SASEGT. Trimming at V came to 4 bases and at J to 5 bases, leaving 11 bases not matched to a gene. The CDR3 covers 15 residues. The CDR3, as DNA: TGTGCCAGCAGTGTTCGTAGGGGGCAGGGAAACGAGCAGTACTTC. Protein sequence: CASSVRRGQGNEQYF.

The V and J genes are TRBV18 and TRBJ2-1; 12 bases are shared with TRBD1. Germline V lookup: CDR1 KGHSH, CDR2 LQKENI. The CDR3 is made up of 17 amino acids. Germline trimming cut 4 bases from V and 4 bases from J; bases unmatched to any gene: 8. CDR3 sequence reads: CASSLSGTGGWYNEQFF. The CDR3 bases are TGTGCCAGCTCACTCTCCGGGACAGGGGGCTGGTACAATGAGCAGTTCTTC.

This rearrangement joins TRBV6-5 to TRBJ2-2, with TRBD1 identical over 8 bases. This CDR3 region has 15 residues. Trimming took 5 bases from V and 5 from J; bases not matched to a gene: 7. From germline, CDR1 is MNHEY and CDR2 SVGAGI. CDR3 region: CASSRGQEYTGELFF. The CDR3 DNA reads as TGTGCCAGCAGTAGGGGACAGGAATATACCGGGGAGCTGTTTTTT.

This chain links TRBV9 with TRBJ2-1, with TRBD2 as a possible D gene (5 bases). This CDR3 is built from 15 residues. Trimming left V 0 bases short and J 2 bases short, with 9 bases between. Germline CDR1 and CDR2: SGDLS and YYNGEE. The CDR3 bases are TGTGCCAGCAGCGTAGACGGGGTGCCCTACAATGAGCAGTTCTTC. This codes for CASSVDGVPYNEQFF.

CDR3 nucleotide sequence: TGTGCCAGCAAATCGGACACTTTCTATGGCTACACCTTC. This codes for CASKSDTFYGYTF. This chain links TRBV6-1 with TRBJ1-2; a weak D match, TRBD1 (5 bases). The CDR3 spans 13 residues. V was clipped by 7 bases and J by 4 bases, with 13 bases between them. Germline V lookup: CDR1 MNHNS, CDR2 SASEGT.

V and J are TRBV2 and TRBJ1-1; 7 bases are a match to TRBD1. CDR3 length: 13 residues. Germline CDR1 reads SNHLY; CDR2 reads FYNNEI. With V trimmed by 6 bases and J by 0 bases, 1 base remained unmatched. Here the CDR3 DNA reads TGTGCCAGCAGGACAGGGTTGAACACTGAAGCTTTCTTT. Translating it yields CASRTGLNTEAFF.